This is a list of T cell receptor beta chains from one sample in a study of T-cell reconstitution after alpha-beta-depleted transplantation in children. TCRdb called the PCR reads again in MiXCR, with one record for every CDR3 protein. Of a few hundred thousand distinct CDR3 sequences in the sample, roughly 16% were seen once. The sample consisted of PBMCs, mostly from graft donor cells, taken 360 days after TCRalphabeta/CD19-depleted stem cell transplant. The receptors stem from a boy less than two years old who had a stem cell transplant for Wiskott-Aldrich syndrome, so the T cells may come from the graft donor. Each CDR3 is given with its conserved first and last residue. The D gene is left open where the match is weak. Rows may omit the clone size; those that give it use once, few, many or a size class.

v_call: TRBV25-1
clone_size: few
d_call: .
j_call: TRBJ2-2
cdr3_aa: CASGFTGELFF
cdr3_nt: TGTGCCAGCGGTTTTACCGGGGAGCTGTTTTTT

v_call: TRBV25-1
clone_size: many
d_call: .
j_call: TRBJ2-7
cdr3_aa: CASSEWSEYEQYF
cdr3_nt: TGTGCCAGCAGTGAATGGTCAGAGTACGAGCAGTACTTC

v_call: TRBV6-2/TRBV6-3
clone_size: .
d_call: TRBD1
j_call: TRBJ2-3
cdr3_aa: CASSYLTGEADTQYF
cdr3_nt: TGTGCCAGCAGTTACCTGACAGGGGAGGCAGATACGCAGTATTTT

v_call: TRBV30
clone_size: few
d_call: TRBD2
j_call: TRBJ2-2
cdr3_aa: CAWRKAGGRTGELFF
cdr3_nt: TGTGCCTGGAGGAAAGCGGGGGGGCGCACCGGGGAGCTGTTTTTT

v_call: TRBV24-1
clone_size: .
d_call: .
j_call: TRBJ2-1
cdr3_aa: CATSDSLPSSYNEQFF
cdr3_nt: TGTGCCACCAGTGACTCACTTCCGAGCTCCTACAATGAGCAGTTCTTC

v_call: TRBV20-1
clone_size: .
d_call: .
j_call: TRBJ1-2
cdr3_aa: CSAWDIPRGYTF
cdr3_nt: TGCAGTGCCTGGGACATACCCAGGGGCTACACCTTC

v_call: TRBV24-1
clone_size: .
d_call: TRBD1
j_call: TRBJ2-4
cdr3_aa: CATSDRTGSKNIQYF
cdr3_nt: TGTGCCACCAGTGATCGGACAGGGTCCAAAAACATTCAGTACTTC

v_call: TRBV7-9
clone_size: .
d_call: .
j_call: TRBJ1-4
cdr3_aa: CASSEGLLQEKLFF
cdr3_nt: TGTGCCAGCAGCGAGGGCCTCCTCCAGGAAAAACTGTTTTTT

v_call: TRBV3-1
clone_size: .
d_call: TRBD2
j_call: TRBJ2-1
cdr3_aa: CASSHIVSGRGYNEQFF
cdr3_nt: TGTGCCAGCAGCCACATCGTTAGCGGGAGGGGCTACAATGAGCAGTTCTTC

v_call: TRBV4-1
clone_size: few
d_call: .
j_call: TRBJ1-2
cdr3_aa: CASSQGPTETNYGYTF
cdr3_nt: TGCGCCAGCAGCCAAGGTCCGACAGAAACTAACTATGGCTACACCTTC

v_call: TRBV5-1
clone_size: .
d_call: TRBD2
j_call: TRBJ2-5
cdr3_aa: CASSLRTSGRSETQYF
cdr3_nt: TGCGCCAGCAGCTTGCGGACTAGCGGGAGGTCGGAGACCCAGTACTTC

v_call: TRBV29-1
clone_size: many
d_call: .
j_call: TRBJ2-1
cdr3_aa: CSVQQVNEQFF
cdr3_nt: TGCAGCGTCCAACAGGTCAATGAGCAGTTCTTC

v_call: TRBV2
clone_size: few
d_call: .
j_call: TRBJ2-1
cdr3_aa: CASSESRVGEQFF
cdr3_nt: TGTGCCAGCAGTGAGAGTAGGGTCGGTGAGCAGTTCTTC

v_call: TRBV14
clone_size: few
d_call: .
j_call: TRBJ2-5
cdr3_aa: CASGQETQYF
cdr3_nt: TGTGCCAGCGGGCAAGAGACCCAGTACTTC

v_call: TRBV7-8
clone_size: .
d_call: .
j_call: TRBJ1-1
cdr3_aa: CASSLTGEAFF
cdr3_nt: TGTGCCAGCAGCTTAACGGGAGAAGCTTTCTTT

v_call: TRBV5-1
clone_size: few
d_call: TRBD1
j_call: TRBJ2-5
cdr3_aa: CASSLGDRNGETQYF
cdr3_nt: TGCGCCAGCAGCTTGGGGGACAGGAACGGAGAGACCCAGTACTTC

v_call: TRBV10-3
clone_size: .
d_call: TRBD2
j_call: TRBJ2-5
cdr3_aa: CAISEFSGGASETQYF
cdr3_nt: TGTGCCATCAGTGAGTTTAGCGGGGGGGCCTCAGAGACCCAGTACTTC

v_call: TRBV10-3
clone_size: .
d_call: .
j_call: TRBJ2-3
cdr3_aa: CAISDPRANGDTQYF
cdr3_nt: TGTGCCATCAGTGATCCGAGAGCCAACGGGGATACGCAGTATTTT

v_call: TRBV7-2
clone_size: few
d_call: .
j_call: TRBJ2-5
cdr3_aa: CASSLVWKETQYF
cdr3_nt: TGTGCCAGCAGCCTAGTATGGAAAGAGACCCAGTACTTC

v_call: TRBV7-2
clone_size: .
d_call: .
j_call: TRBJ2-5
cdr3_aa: CASSLVGLETQYF
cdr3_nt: TGTGCCAGCAGCTTGGTGGGGTTAGAGACCCAGTACTTC

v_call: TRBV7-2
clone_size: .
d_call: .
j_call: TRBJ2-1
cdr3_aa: CASSYTSYNEQFF
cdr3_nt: TGTGCCAGCAGCTATACATCCTACAATGAGCAGTTCTTC

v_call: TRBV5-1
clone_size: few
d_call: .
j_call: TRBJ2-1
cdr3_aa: CASSPGSLGEQFF
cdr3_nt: TGCGCCAGCAGCCCAGGATCCTTAGGGGAGCAGTTCTTC

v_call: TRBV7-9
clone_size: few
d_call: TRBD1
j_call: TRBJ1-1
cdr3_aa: CASTQTGGTEAFF
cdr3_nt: TGTGCCAGCACCCAGACAGGGGGCACTGAAGCTTTCTTT

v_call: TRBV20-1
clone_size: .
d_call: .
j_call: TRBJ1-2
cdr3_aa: CSALKGDGYTF
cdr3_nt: TGCAGTGCTCTGAAGGGGGACGGCTACACCTTC

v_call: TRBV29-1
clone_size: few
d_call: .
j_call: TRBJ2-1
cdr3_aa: CSVGPARGTYNEQFF
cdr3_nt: TGCAGCGTTGGCCCAGCGAGGGGGACCTACAATGAGCAGTTCTTC

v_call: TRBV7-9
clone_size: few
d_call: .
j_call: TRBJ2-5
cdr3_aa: CASSLTNQARTQYF
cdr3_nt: TGTGCCAGCAGCCTAACTAACCAGGCACGGACCCAGTACTTC

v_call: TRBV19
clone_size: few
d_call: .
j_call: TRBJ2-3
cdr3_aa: CASSILQRTDTQYF
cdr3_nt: TGTGCCAGTAGTATTTTACAGCGCACAGATACGCAGTATTTT

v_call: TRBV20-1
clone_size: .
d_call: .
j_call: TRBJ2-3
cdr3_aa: CSARYYTDTQYF
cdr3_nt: TGCAGTGCTAGATATTACACAGATACGCAGTATTTT

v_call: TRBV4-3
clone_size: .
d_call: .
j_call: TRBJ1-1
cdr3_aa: CASSHSWDRAANNEAFF
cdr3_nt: TGCGCCAGCAGTCACTCCTGGGACCGGGCAGCCAATAATGAAGCTTTCTTT

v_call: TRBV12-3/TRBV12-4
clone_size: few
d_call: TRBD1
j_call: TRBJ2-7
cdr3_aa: CASSFRDRGVYEQYF
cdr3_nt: TGTGCCAGCAGTTTTAGGGACAGGGGGGTTTACGAGCAGTACTTC

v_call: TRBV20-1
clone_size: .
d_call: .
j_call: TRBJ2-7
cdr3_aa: CSARSRDSVYEQYF
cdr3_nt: TGCAGTGCTAGATCCCGAGACAGTGTGTACGAGCAGTACTTC

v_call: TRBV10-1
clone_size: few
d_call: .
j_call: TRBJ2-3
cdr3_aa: CASSESGLDTQYF
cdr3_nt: TGCGCCAGCAGTGAGTCTGGACTAGATACGCAGTATTTT

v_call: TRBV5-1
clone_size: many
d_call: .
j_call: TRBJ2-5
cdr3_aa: CASSLAGLEETQYF
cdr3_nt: TGTGCCAGCAGTTTAGCAGGACTGGAGGAGACCCAGTACTTC

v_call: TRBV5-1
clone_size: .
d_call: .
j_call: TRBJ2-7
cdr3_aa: CASSPAGAGTYEQYF
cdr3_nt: TGCGCCAGCAGCCCGGCCGGCGCAGGGACATACGAGCAGTACTTC

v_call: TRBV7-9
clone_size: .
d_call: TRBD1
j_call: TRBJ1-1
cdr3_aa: CASSLPTGVNTEAFF
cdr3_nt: TGTGCCAGCAGCTTACCTACAGGGGTGAACACTGAAGCTTTCTTT

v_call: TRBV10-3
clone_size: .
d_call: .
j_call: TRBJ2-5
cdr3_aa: CAISWAGSETQYF
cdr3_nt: TGTGCCATCAGTTGGGCAGGGTCAGAGACCCAGTACTTC

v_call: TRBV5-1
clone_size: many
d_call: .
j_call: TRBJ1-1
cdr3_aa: CASSFRDTEAFF
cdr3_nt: TGCGCCAGCAGCTTTCGTGACACTGAAGCTTTCTTT

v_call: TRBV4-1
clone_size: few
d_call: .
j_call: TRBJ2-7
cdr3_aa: CASSQVPGAAYEQYF
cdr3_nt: TGCGCCAGCAGCCAAGTACCGGGGGCCGCCTACGAGCAGTACTTC

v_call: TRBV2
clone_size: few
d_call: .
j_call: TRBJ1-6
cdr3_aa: CASSEDESSYNSPLHF
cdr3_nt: TGTGCCAGCAGTGAGGATGAAAGCTCCTATAATTCACCCCTCCACTTT

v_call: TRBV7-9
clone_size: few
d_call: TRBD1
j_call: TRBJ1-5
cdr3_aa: CASSVRPGTAQHF
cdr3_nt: TGTGCCAGCAGCGTACGACCCGGGACAGCTCAGCATTTT

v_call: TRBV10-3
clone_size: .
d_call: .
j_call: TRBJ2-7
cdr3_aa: CASPPEAPYEQYF
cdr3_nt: TGTGCCAGCCCCCCAGAGGCCCCCTACGAGCAGTACTTC

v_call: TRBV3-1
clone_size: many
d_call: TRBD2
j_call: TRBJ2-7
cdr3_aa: CASSQHPGLAGYEQYF
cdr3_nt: TGTGCCAGCAGCCAGCATCCGGGACTAGCGGGATACGAGCAGTACTTC

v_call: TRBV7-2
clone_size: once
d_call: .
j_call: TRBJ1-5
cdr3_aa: CASSFSPQPLNSNQPQHF
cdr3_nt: TGTGCCAGCAGCTTTTCTCCACAGCCACTAAATAGCAATCAGCCCCAGCATTTT

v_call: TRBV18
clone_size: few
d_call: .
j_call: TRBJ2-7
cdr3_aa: CASSPNWTPSYEQYF
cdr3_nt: TGTGCCAGCTCACCGAATTGGACACCGTCCTACGAGCAGTACTTC

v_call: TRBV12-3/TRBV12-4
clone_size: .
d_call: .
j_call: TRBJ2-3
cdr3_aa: CASSFPLSSTDTQYF
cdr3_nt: TGTGCCAGCAGTTTTCCCCTTAGCAGCACAGATACGCAGTATTTT

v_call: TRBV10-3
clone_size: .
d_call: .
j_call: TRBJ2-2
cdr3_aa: CAISGLDIGTGELFF
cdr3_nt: TGTGCCATCAGTGGACTGGACATAGGCACCGGGGAGCTGTTTTTT

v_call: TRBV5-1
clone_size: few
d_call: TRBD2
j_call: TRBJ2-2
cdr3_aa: CASSSKTSGGRAGELFF
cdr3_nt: TGCGCCAGCAGCTCAAAGACTAGCGGGGGAAGGGCCGGGGAGCTGTTTTTT

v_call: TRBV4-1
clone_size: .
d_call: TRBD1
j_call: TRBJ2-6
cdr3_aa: CASSQPDRPFSGANVLTF
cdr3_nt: TGCGCCAGCAGCCAGCCGGACAGGCCGTTCTCTGGGGCCAACGTCCTGACTTTC

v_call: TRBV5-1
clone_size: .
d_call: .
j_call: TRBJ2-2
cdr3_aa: CASSPGGFHLTGELFF
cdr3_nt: TGCGCCAGCAGCCCCGGGGGATTCCACCTCACCGGGGAGCTGTTTTTT

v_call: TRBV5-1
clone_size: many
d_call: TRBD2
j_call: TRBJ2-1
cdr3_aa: CASSLWWLAGDPYNEQFF
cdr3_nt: TGCGCCAGCAGCTTGTGGTGGCTAGCGGGAGACCCCTACAATGAGCAGTTCTTC